A single TCR beta chain is shown here with its context. Its antigen has not been determined. Base qualities are missing; no much larger clone stands one base away. The sample is drawn from a study of shared clonotypes between healthy human individuals (dated by TCRdb to 2018 to 2020). About the study as a whole: The cohort included three men and two women between 18 and 49 years of age. For each donor, three plates each were used for CD4 naive and CD4 memory, two plates were used for CD8 naive, and one plate was used for CD8 memory. To increase sequencing depth and limit assay-specific biases, TCR repertoire library preparation and sequencing were carried out by different laboratories using diverse techniques. Each donor's leukapheresis produced roughly between about 0.8 and 10 billion PBMCs. The study deeply sequenced blood TCR repertoires of about five healthy adults to estimate repertoire size and the extent of clonotype sharing between individuals. Here is what the overall study found, with its caveats: Naive subsets generally had larger estimated clonotype richness than memory subsets. Based on pairwise subsampling, the degree of clonotype sharing among donors was expected to be affected by sequencing depth. Because the study included only a small number of donors, the genetic and exposure-history diversity represented was limited. Around 5% of naive CD4, 3.5% of naive CD8, approximately 2% of memory CD4, and about 0.4% of memory CD8 clonotypes were shared across four donors. Sampling was restricted to blood, and TCR repertoires in tissue are likely to differ from TCR repertoires in blood. Higher generation probabilities were observed for clonotypes shared by all four sorted-subset donors than for non-shared clonotypes. Even with the large sequencing depth, rarefaction of the sorted-subset datasets indicated that sequencing was incomplete.

CD8 naive samples consisted of CD45RO-negative cells that were positively selected for CCR7, yielding a CD45RA+CCR7+ population without TemRA cells. Donors were healthy HIV-negative adults with no recently reported acute infections or vaccinations. Only Caucasian adults living in Nashville, Tennessee, USA were represented among the donors. Blood was collected by leukapheresis, and PBMCs were isolated by Ficoll-Histopaque density gradient centrifugation and then cryopreserved in liquid nitrogen vapor phase. Analytical flow cytometry was used to check the purity and quantity of every magnetically sorted T cell population. Genomic DNA was isolated from each sorted fraction and quantified by UV absorbance on a Nanodrop 2000c. TCR CDR3 regions were amplified from genomic DNA by multiplex PCR using the deep immunoSEQ assay. Extracted genomic DNA from each cell subset was distributed evenly across all wells of several immunoSEQ 96-well plates, and each plate was treated as a replicate. For sorted subsets, around 200 ng genomic DNA, equal to 30,000 to 35,000 T cell genomes, was loaded into each replicate PCR. The purified libraries were quantified using a Qubit 3.0 fluorometer, sized with a Bioanalyzer 2100, and then quantified again using the KAPA Library Quantification kit. Every immunoSEQ 96-well plate was sequenced on a separate single-read 150-cycle Illumina NextSeq 550 flow cell. Per the original workflow: Because only junctional sequences without quality scores were contained in the immunoSEQ output, filtering matching that applied to full-length reads could not be performed. Sequences were annotated with PyIR, a Python wrapper for IgBLAST v1.9, and V/J genes and CDR3 were assigned using IMGT germline references. Any read was removed if the V/J assignment was weak (E-value above 1e-6), the CDR3 was missing, or the read contained stop codons, out-of-frame junctions, or ambiguous translated residues. V3J clonotypes were defined by identical inferred V gene, J gene, and CDR3 amino acid sequence. To compute the percentage overlap between repertoires, the number of shared unique clonotypes was divided by the size of the smaller repertoire. Repertoire richness was assessed with RTK rarefaction, the Chao1 estimator, and Recon v2.1 estimates of unobserved clonotypes. For all TCRbeta clonotypes obtained by the gDNA method from a handful of donors, generation probabilities were computed with OLGA. Held by TCRdb, this immuneACCESS table contains in-frame sequences only and omits some clones. Under half of the omission traces to an unresolved V gene where checked; the cause of the rest is unknown. That table furnishes V, J and clone size, whereas the DNA furnished D and trimming. Present in this sample are 2 million to 2.5 million clones, approximately 94% of which were seen just once. The ten largest clonotypes hold around 1.7% of the sample.

Unmatched junction bases come to 14, with V trimmed by 6 bases and J by 7 bases. CDR1 is given as SGHTA and CDR2 as FQGNSA, both from the germline V gene. The CDR3 covers 17 residues, taking in both the cysteine and the phenylalanine. Here the CDR3 DNA is all that survives: 51 bases in frame from base 1. The clonotype comes from a man younger than 30 in good health. Some clones in this sample may be carry-over from other donors' samples. The rearrangement combines TRBV7-2 with TRBJ2-2, and 10 bases in between align with TRBD2. The sequencing input was naive CD8+ T cells from PBMCs. Reading the label with the study, this specimen's cell subset or site is: CD45RA+CCR7+. The DNA sequence follows: TGTGCCAGCAGTTTGACGAGCGGGAGGGTCTGGGGCGGGGAGCTGTTTTTT. Its product reads: CASSLTSGRVWGGELFF.